The 2 T cell receptor beta chains presented below share a single source sample, sequenced in a study of T-cell reconstitution after alpha-beta-depleted transplantation in children (dated by TCRdb to the mid-2010s). This specimen's treatment or condition label, per the study, means: allogeneic hematopoietic cell transplantation with graft depleted of TCRalphabeta T cells and CD19 B cells. The library was prepared using PCR. TCRdb lists the instrument as Illumina HiSeq 2500. TCR library preparation used molecular barcoding, with unique molecular identifiers applied to normalize quantification of the TCRbeta repertoire. TCRdb cleaned the public reads at Q25 with fastp, built clones with MiXCR and kept in-frame beta chains. Identical CDR3 proteins give one entry, which carries the most common genes and DNA. This sample has fewer than 1 million distinct CDR3 sequences in its table, and about 15% of those were observed once. Roughly 4.8% of the sample belongs to the ten largest clones.

The specimen comprised PBMCs, mostly from graft donor cells, sampled 360 days after TCRalphabeta/CD19-depleted stem cell transplant. These receptors were obtained from a male patient between 10 and 17 years old who had a stem cell transplant for acute lymphoblastic leukemia, so the T cells may come from the graft donor.

This chain connects TRBV9 to TRBJ2-1; D is perhaps TRBD1 (6 bases). The CDR3 has 14 residues. Germline V gene data show CDR1 as SGDLS and CDR2 as YYNGEE. V lost 0 bases, J lost 7 bases, and 11 bases lay in between. In DNA form, the CDR3 reads TGTGCCAGCAGCGTAGGCCAGGGGTGGAATGAGCAGTTCTTC. Encoded protein: CASSVGQGWNEQFF.

A few counts support this clonotype. The rearrangement uses TRBV11-2 and TRBJ1-5; D unclear. Looked up from germline, CDR1 is SGHAT and CDR2 is FQNNGV. This CDR3 is 14 amino acids long. Trimming cost V 1 base and J 5 bases, with 9 bases left between them. This CDR3 reads CASSLASAYQPQHF. The CDR3 DNA is TGTGCCAGCAGCTTAGCCTCCGCATATCAGCCCCAGCATTTT.